Following are 13 T cell receptor beta chains from one sample sequenced in a study of OX40 agonist ivuxolimab in advanced cancers. The method was immunoSEQ multiplex PCR; TCRdb's version includes in-frame clones alone and lacks a portion of them. The sample has about 50,000 clones, approximately 90% seen once. The starting material was CD4+ or CD8+ T cells sorted from blood, obtained in a trial of the OX40 agonist ivuxolimab. These receptors all come from an adult with an advanced solid tumor such as melanoma, head and neck, liver or kidney cancer.

The chain carries TRBV10-3 and TRBJ2-3, with 9 bases aligning to TRBD2. V dropped 5 bases and J dropped 0; count of bases not matched to a gene: 3. The germline V gene encodes CDR1 ENHRY and CDR2 SYGVKD. This CDR3 has 15 amino acids. The CDR3 loop is CAISSTSGSTDTQYF. DNA for the CDR3: TGTGCCATCAGTTCTACTAGCGGGAGCACAGATACGCAGTATTTT.

The chain couples TRBV21-1 to TRBJ2-7; the table gives TRBD1 as D, unverified against the DNA. TRBV21-1 counts as a pseudogene. The CDR3 is made up of 11 amino acids. The CDR3 spells CASRDSSKQYF. In DNA form, the CDR3 reads TGTGCCAGCAGGGACAGCTCTAAGCAGTACTTC.

The chain links TRBV2 to TRBJ1-5, with unresolved D. Per the germline V gene, CDR1 is SNHLY and CDR2 is FYNNEI. Trimming left V 2 bases short and J 2 bases short, with 7 bases between. The CDR3 is made up of 14 amino acids. The CDR3 here is CASSELDGNQPQHF. CDR3 nucleotides: TGTGCCAGCAGTGAATTGGATGGCAATCAGCCCCAGCATTTT.

The chain combines TRBV5-1 with TRBJ2-7; a possible D gene is TRBD2 (6 bases). From germline, CDR1 is SGHRS and CDR2 YFSETQ. V was cut by 1 base and J by 2 bases, with 13 bases left in between. This CDR3 is 15 amino acids long. Written as DNA, the CDR3 is TGCGCCAGCAGCTTGTTCCAGGGAGGTCCCTACGAGCAGTACTTC. This translates into CASSLFQGGPYEQYF.

The V call is TRBV7-9, the J call TRBJ1-2, with 7 positions matching TRBD1. Germline CDR1 and CDR2: SEHNR and FQNEAQ (reference sequence). V shed 1 base and J 8 bases; nucleotides not matched to a gene: 7. This CDR3 comprises 14 residues. CDR3 protein: CASSLDDRVGGYTF. As DNA, the CDR3 is TGTGCCAGCAGCTTAGATGACAGGGTAGGCGGCTACACCTTC.

This clone appeared once. The rearrangement uses TRBV18 and TRBJ2-3; no clear D gene. This CDR3 spans 13 amino acids. Germline CDR1 and CDR2: KGHSH and LQKENI. With 2 bases removed from V and 6 bases from J, the gap between germline ends came to 9 bases. DNA of the CDR3: TGTGCCAGCTCACCAATTAATTCTGATACGCAGTATTTT. Its protein product is CASSPINSDTQYF.

This CDR3 is CAISGTAMDLPLHF. Here the CDR3 DNA reads TGTGCCATCAGTGGGACAGCTATGGATCTCCCCCTCCACTTT. The chain couples TRBV10-3 to TRBJ1-6, with D possibly matching TRBD1 (6 bases). CDR3 size: 14 residues. Germline lookup yields CDR1 ENHRY and CDR2 SYGVKD. Trimming removed 4 bases at V and 13 bases at J, with 17 bases between.

On this clone: The junction does not match germline at one end; this may be a read error. This CDR3 is also generated by other DNA sequences in the sample. The chain has TRBV11-2 and TRBJ1-1; the D is unclear. The CDR3 spans 13 residues. Germline assignment: CDR1 SGHAT and CDR2 FQNNGV. As DNA, the CDR3 is TGTGCCAGCAGCTTATCCGGGAACACTGAGGCTTTCTTT. Amino acid sequence: CASSLSGNTEAFF.

This clone has a single count. The J gene is TRBJ2-2, the V gene TRBV13, with 10 nucleotides matching TRBD2. V shed 5 bases, J shed 5 bases, and the junction held 8 bases outside the gene matches. The CDR3 sequence is 16 residues long. Germline assignment: CDR1 PRHDT and CDR2 FYEKMQ (reference sequence). Here the CDR3 reads CASSPPRTSGTGELFF. The DNA for the CDR3 is TGTGCCAGCAGCCCACCAAGGACTAGCGGTACCGGGGAGCTGTTTTTT.

This chain connects TRBV5-6 to TRBJ2-3; 8 bases fit TRBD2. The germline gives CDR1 SGHDT, CDR2 YYEEEE. Trimming at V came to 1 base and at J to 2 bases, leaving 6 bases not matched to a gene. This CDR3 contains 16 residues. CDR3 sequence reads: CASSLPTSVNTDTQYF. For the CDR3, the DNA is TGTGCCAGCAGCTTGCCGACTAGCGTGAACACAGATACGCAGTATTTT.

As DNA, the CDR3 is TGTGCCAGCAGTAGAGGTAGCGCGTACAATGAGCAGTTCTTC. This encodes CASSRGSAYNEQFF. The chain uses TRBV6-1 and TRBJ2-1; a weak D match, TRBD2 (5 bases). The V and J ends lost 5 bases and 4 bases respectively, with 12 bases between them. Germline-derived CDR1 and CDR2 are MNHNS and SASEGT. The CDR3 contains 14 residues.

The rearrangement uses TRBV27 and TRBJ1-5; the D gene is possibly TRBD1 (6 bases). Germline V CDR1 and CDR2: MNHEY, SMNVEV (reference sequence). The CDR3 spans 16 residues. Trimming took 6 bases from V and 5 from J, leaving 20 bases between them. The CDR3 bases are TGTGCCAGCAGGTCCGGGGGCGCGCACCTTTATCAGCCCCAGCATTTT. This translates into CASRSGGAHLYQPQHF.

The J gene is TRBJ2-5, the V gene TRBV10-2; 8 bases map to TRBD1. Germline V gene data show CDR1 as WSHSY and CDR2 as SAAADI. CDR3 length: 14 amino acids. The V gene end was trimmed by 6 bases and the J gene end by 1 base; junction bases not matched to a gene: 4. In nucleotides, the CDR3 is TGCGCCAGCAGCAAACAGGGGGTCCAAGAGACCCAGTACTTC. Encoded protein: CASSKQGVQETQYF.